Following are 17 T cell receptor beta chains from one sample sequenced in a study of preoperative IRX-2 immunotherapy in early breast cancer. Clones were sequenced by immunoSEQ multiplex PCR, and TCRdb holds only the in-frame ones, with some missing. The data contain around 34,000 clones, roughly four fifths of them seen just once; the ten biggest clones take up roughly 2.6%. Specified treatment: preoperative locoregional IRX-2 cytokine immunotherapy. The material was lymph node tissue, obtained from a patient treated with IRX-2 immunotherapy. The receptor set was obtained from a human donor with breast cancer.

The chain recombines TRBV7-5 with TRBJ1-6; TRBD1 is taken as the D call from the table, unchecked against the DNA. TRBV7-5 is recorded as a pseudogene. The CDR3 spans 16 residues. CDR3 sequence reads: CASSLDSAGGDSPLHF. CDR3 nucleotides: TGTGCCAGCAGCTTAGACTCGGCAGGGGGCGATTCACCCCTCCACTTT.

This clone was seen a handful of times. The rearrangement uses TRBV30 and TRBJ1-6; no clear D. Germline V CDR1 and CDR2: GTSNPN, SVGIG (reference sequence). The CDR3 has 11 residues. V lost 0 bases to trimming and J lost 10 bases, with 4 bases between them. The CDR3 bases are TGTGCCTGGAGTGTGGGGTCACCCCTCCACTTT. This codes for CAWSVGSPLHF.

CDR3 sequence reads: CASSPSIAGRENIQYF. The CDR3 DNA follows: TGTGCCAGCTCACCATCAATCGCGGGGAGAGAAAACATTCAGTACTTC. The rearrangement joins TRBV18 to TRBJ2-4; a possible D gene is TRBD2 (6 bases). This CDR3 region has 16 residues. Germline CDR1 reads KGHSH; CDR2 reads LQKENI. Trimming took off 2 bases at V and 5 bases at J, with 16 bases between the two ends.

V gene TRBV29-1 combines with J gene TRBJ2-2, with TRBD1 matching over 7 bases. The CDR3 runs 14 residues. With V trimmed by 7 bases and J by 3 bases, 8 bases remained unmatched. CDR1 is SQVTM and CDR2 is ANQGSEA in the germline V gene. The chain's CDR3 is CSAGHTGDTGELFF. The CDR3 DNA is TGCAGCGCCGGCCACACAGGGGACACCGGGGAGCTGTTTTTT.

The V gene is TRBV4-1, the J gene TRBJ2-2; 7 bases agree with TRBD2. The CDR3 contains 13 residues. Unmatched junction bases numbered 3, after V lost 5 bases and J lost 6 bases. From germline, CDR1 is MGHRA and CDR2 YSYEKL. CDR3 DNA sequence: TGCGCCAGCAGCTCAACTAGCGCCGGGGAGCTGTTTTTT. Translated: CASSSTSAGELFF.

In DNA form, the CDR3 reads TGTGCCAGCAGCTTAGGCAAACAGCGGGGTGAAAAACTGTTTTTT. This sequence encodes CASSLGKQRGEKLFF. The V gene is TRBV7-1, the J gene TRBJ1-4; D is ambiguous. TRBV7-1 has ORF status, its function being uncertain. This CDR3 contains 15 residues. The V end lost 4 bases, the J end lost 7 bases, and 16 bases lay between the germline ends.

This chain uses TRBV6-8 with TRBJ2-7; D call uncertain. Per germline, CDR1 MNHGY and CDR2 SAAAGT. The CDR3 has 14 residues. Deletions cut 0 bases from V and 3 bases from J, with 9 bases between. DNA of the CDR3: TGTGCCAGCAGTTACTCCAGTCTTATCTACGAGCAGTACTTC. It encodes CASSYSSLIYEQYF.

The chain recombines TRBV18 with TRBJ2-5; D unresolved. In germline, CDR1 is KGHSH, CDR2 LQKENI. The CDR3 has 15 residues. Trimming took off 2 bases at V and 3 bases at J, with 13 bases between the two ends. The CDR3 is CASSPVGSTKETQYF. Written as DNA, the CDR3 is TGTGCCAGCTCACCAGTGGGTTCCACTAAAGAGACCCAGTACTTC.

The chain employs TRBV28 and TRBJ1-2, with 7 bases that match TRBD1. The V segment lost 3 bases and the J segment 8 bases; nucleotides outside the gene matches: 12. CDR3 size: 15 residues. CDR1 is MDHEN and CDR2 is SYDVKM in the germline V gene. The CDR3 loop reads CASSFPTGAGSGYTF. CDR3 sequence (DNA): TGTGCCAGCAGTTTTCCCACAGGGGCGGGGAGCGGCTACACCTTC.

Here the CDR3 reads CASSGLAGPPANTGELFF. Written as DNA, the CDR3 is TGCGCCAGCAGTGGACTAGCGGGGCCACCCGCGAACACCGGGGAGCTGTTTTTT. V usage is TRBV10-2 and J usage is TRBJ2-2, with 11 bases identical to TRBD2. The trim removed 4 bases at V and 0 bases at J, leaving 7 bases unmatched. Germline V gene data show CDR1 as WSHSY and CDR2 as SAAADI. CDR3 size: 18 residues.

For the CDR3, the DNA is TGCAGCCCGATAGCGGCCGCCTCCTACAATGAGCAGTTCTTC. The encoded protein is CSPIAAASYNEQFF. The V call is TRBV29-1, the J call TRBJ2-1, with D perhaps TRBD2 (6 bases). V lost 8 bases and J 0 bases, leaving 14 bases between the germline ends. CDR1 is SQVTM and CDR2 is ANQGSEA in the germline V gene. The CDR3 runs to 14 residues.

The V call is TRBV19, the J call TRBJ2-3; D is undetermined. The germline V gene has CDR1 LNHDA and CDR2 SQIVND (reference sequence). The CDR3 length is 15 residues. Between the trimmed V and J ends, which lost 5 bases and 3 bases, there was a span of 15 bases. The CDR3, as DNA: TGTGCCAGTAGTGTCCAACCCCAGGCAACAGATACGCAGTATTTT. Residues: CASSVQPQATDTQYF.

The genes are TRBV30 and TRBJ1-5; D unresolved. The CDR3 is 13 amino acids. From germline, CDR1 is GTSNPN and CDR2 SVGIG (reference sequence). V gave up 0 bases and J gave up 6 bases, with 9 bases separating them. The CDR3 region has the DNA TGTGCCTGGAGTGTAGGTTGGGGTCAGCCCCAGCATTTT. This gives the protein CAWSVGWGQPQHF.

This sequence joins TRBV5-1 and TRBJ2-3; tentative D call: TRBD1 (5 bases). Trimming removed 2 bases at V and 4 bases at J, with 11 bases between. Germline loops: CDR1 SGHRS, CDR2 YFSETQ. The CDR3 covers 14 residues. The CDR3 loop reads CASSFLQGADTQYF. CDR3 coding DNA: TGCGCCAGCAGCTTTTTGCAGGGTGCAGATACGCAGTATTTT.

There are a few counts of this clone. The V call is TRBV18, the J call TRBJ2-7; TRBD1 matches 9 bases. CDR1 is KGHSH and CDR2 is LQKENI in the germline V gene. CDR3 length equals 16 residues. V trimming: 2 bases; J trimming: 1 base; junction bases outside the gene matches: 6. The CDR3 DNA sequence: TGTGCCAGCTCACCAAGGGACAGGGCTAATTCCTACGAGCAGTACTTC. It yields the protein CASSPRDRANSYEQYF.

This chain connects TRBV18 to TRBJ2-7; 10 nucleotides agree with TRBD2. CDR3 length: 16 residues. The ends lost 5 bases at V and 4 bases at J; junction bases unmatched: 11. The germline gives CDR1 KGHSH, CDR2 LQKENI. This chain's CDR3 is CASSEILAGKGYEQYF. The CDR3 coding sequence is TGTGCCAGCTCAGAGATACTAGCGGGAAAAGGTTACGAGCAGTACTTC.

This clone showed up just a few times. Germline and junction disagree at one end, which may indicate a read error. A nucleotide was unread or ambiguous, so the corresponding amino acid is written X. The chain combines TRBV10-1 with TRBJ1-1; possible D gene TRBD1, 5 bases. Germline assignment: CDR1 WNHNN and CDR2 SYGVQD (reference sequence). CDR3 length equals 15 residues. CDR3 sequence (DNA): TGCGCYAGCAAGAGGTGGGGACTTTTGAACACTGAAGCTTTCTTT. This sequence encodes CXSKRWGLLNTEAFF. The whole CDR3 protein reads CASKRWGLLNTEAFF.